The rows below give T cell receptor beta chains drawn from one sample of a study of STAT3 mutations in large granular lymphocyte leukemia. Libraries were prepared by immunoSEQ multiplex PCR; TCRdb keeps only in-frame clonotypes and omits some of them. The table records 2,000 or so clones, 50% to 65% of them present only once. Sequenced material: peripheral blood mononuclear cells. The receptors stem from a man in his sixties with T-cell large granular lymphocyte leukemia. Some clones in this sample may be carry-over from other donors' samples. Each CDR3 is given with its conserved first and last residue. The D gene is left open where the match is weak. The listing skips clone size in some rows; elsewhere it reads once, few, many or a size class.

CDR3: CASSPYTSGGSQYF; DNA: TGTGCCAGCTCACCCTACACTAGCGGGGGCTCGCAGTATTTT; D: TRBD2; V: TRBV18; size: .; J: TRBJ2-3
CDR3: CASSQGLAGGYEQYF; DNA: TGTGCCAGCAGCCAAGGACTAGCGGGGGGGTACGAGCAGTACTTC; D: TRBD2; V: TRBV5-4; size: few; J: TRBJ2-7
CDR3: CAWKSLGGDGYTF; DNA: TGTGCCTGGAAATCGTTAGGGGGGGACGGCTACACCTTC; D: .; V: TRBV30; size: .; J: TRBJ1-2
CDR3: CSVLEGYYGYTF; DNA: TGCAGCGTACTTGAGGGGTACTATGGCTACACCTTC; D: .; V: TRBV29-1; size: .; J: TRBJ1-2
CDR3: CASRRDSRNSPLHF; DNA: TGCGCCAGCAGGCGGGACAGTAGAAATTCACCCCTCCACTTT; D: TRBD1; V: TRBV5-1; size: .; J: TRBJ1-6
CDR3: CASSPGLGPAGTGYTF; DNA: TGTGCCAGCTCACCGGGCTTGGGCCCAGCGGGAACTGGCTACACCTTC; D: .; V: TRBV18; size: .; J: TRBJ1-2
CDR3: CASSRPEQGAVGYTF; DNA: TGCGCCAGCAGCCGCCCCGAACAGGGGGCGGTTGGCTACACCTTC; D: TRBD1; V: TRBV5-1; size: .; J: TRBJ1-2
CDR3: CASSQDVGPYGYTF; DNA: TGCGCCAGCAGCCAAGATGTAGGACCCTATGGCTACACCTTC; D: .; V: TRBV4-3; size: .; J: TRBJ1-2
CDR3: CASSLAGGGQPQHF; DNA: TGCGCCAGCAGCTTGGCAGGGGGAGGTCAGCCCCAGCATTTT; D: TRBD1; V: TRBV5-1; size: .; J: TRBJ1-5
CDR3: CASSSGPNYEQYF; DNA: TGTGCCAGCAGCTCGGGACCGAATTACGAGCAGTACTTC; D: .; V: TRBV7-6; size: .; J: TRBJ2-7
CDR3: CASSSTSGGVDEQYF; DNA: TGCGCCAGCAGCTCCACCTCAGGGGGAGTCGACGAGCAGTACTTC; D: TRBD1; V: TRBV5-1; size: .; J: TRBJ2-7
CDR3: CASSASVYEQYF; DNA: TGCGCCAGCAGCGCATCTGTCTACGAGCAGTACTTC; D: .; V: TRBV5-1; size: .; J: TRBJ2-7
CDR3: CASSQEATHRGYGYTF; DNA: TGTGCCAGCAGCCAAGAGGCCACACATAGGGGCTATGGCTACACCTTC; D: .; V: TRBV4-2; size: few; J: TRBJ1-2
CDR3: CAWVRGTSTDTQYF; DNA: TGTGCCTGGGTGAGAGGAACTAGCACAGATACGCAGTATTTT; D: .; V: TRBV30; size: .; J: TRBJ2-3
CDR3: CASSSGTAFWYF; DNA: TGTGCCAGCAGCTCCGGGACAGCGTTCTGGTACTTC; D: TRBD1; V: TRBV2; size: .; J: TRBJ2-7